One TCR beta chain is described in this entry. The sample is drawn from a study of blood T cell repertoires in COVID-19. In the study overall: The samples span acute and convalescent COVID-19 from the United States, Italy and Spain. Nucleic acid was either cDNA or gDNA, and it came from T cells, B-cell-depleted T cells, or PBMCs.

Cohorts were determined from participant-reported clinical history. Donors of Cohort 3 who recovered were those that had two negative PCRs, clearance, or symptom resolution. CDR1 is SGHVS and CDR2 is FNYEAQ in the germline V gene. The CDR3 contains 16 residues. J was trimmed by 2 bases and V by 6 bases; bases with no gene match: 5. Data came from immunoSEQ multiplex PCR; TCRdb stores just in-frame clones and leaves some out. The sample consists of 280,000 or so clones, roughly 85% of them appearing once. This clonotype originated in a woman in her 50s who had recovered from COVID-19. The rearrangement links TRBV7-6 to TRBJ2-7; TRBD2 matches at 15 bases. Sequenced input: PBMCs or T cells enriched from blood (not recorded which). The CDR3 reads CASSGLAGGYPYEQYF. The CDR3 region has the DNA TGTGCCAGCAGTGGACTAGCGGGAGGGTATCCCTACGAGCAGTACTTC.